This T cell receptor beta chain comes out of a study of blood T cell repertoires in COVID-19. On the study more broadly: Samples representing acute and convalescent COVID-19 were sourced from the United States, Italy and Spain.

Produced via immunoSEQ multiplex PCR; TCRdb's table is partial and in-frame only. Of around 340,000 clones listed, 65% to 90% are singletons. The junction had 8 bases not matched to a gene; V was cut back by 7 bases and J by 5 bases. The germline CDR1 and CDR2 sequences are MNHEY and SVGAGI. This CDR3 contains 14 residues. The TCR comes from a woman aged 55 to 70 with COVID-19, enrolled during active disease. The J gene is TRBJ2-7, the V gene TRBV6-5; 10 bases match TRBD2. Sequenced: peripheral blood. The chain's CDR3 is CASTKLAGIDEQYF. The DNA for the CDR3 is TGTGCCAGCACAAAACTAGCGGGGATCGACGAGCAGTACTTC.